This T cell receptor beta chain was observed in a study of T cell clonality in common variable immunodeficiency. Study-level results: Compared with controls, CVID subjects had fewer shared TCRbeta clones. CVID subjects had higher TCRbeta clonality than healthy controls, most marked in about a third.

This clone occurred many times. No antigen is known for it. The read terminates 3 residues ahead of where the CDR3 ends, so the germline J gene completes it. Trimming left V 0 bases short and J 2 bases short, with 12 bases between. Germline assignment: CDR1 SGHDT and CDR2 YYEEEE. The CDR3 covers 15 residues. Sequencing input was equivalent genomic DNA from CVID and controls. Here immunoSEQ multiplex PCR was the method, and the copy in TCRdb shows in-frame clones only, minus some. This sample comprises roughly 57,000 clones, none seen once only. Patients and controls were mostly of Caucasian heritage. This chain uses TRBV5-6 with TRBJ2-7; D is tentatively TRBD1 or TRBD2 (6 bases each). Sequencing was carried out using peripheral blood mononuclear cells. The receptor's source is a person aged 18 to 70 in good health. The part of the CDR3 DNA that was read is TGTGCCAGCAGCTTGGTAGGGGGAGGAACCTACGAG. Translated: CASSLVGGGTYE. The entire CDR3 sequence reads CASSLVGGGTYEQYF.